A selection of T cell receptor beta chains follows, all from one sample in a study of blood T cell repertoires in COVID-19. The data were produced by immunoSEQ multiplex PCR, yet TCRdb's version contains in-frame clones alone and is incomplete. The sample holds 270,000 or so clones, about 90% seen once. Sequencing was performed on peripheral blood. The receptors were sampled from a woman aged 25-40 years with COVID-19, enrolled during active disease. Each CDR3 is given with its conserved first and last residue. D genes are given only for firm matches.

d_gene | j_gene | v_gene | CDR3aa | CDR3nt
. | TRBJ2-1 | TRBV2 | CASSLLSDNEQFF | TGTGCCAGCAGTCTATTGAGTGACAATGAGCAGTTCTTC
TRBD1 | TRBJ1-1 | TRBV7-9 | CASSSTGGKAEAFF | TGTGCCAGCAGCTCGACAGGGGGTAAGGCTGAAGCTTTCTTT
. | TRBJ2-1 | TRBV9 | CASSVGLANEQFF | TGTGCCAGCAGCGTAGGCCTAGCGAATGAGCAGTTCTTC
. | TRBJ1-6 | TRBV5-1 | CASSSQGSSYNSPLHF | TGCGCCAGCAGCTCACAGGGAAGCTCCTATAATTCACCCCTCCACTTT
. | TRBJ1-4 | TRBV4-2 | CASSPRSLTSSSTNEKLFF | TGTGCCAGCAGCCCCAGAAGTCTGACATCTTCGTCAACTAATGAAAAACTGTTTTTT
TRBD1 | TRBJ1-1 | TRBV25-1 | CASSEYTGVWTEAFF | TGTGCCAGCAGTGAATATACAGGGGTGTGGACTGAAGCTTTCTTT
TRBD2 | TRBJ2-1 | TRBV11-1 | CASSPTSVSEQFF | TGTGCCAGCAGTCCAACTAGCGTGAGTGAGCAGTTCTTC
. | TRBJ1-5 | TRBV20-1 | CSASTAGARNQPQHF | TGCAGTGCTAGTACGGCAGGGGCCAGGAATCAGCCCCAGCATTTT
. | TRBJ1-5 | TRBV5-1 | CASSREGRNQPQHF | TGCGCCAGCAGCCGGGAAGGAAGGAATCAGCCCCAGCATTTT
. | TRBJ1-2 | TRBV27 | CASKYSDSYLGYTF | TGTGCCAGCAAATACTCGGACAGTTACCTCGGCTACACCTTC
. | TRBJ2-5 | TRBV14 | CASSQLAETQYF | TGTGCCAGCAGCCAATTAGCGGAGACCCAGTACTTC